This T cell receptor beta chain was recorded in a study of shared clonotypes between healthy human individuals. Regarding the study as a whole: Estimated clonotype richness was generally higher in naive than memory subsets.

Note on this clone: Its antigen remains unknown.

The authors split each subset's genomic DNA evenly across several immunoSEQ plates. Clones were read by immunoSEQ multiplex PCR, and TCRdb kept only the in-frame ones, dropping some. The sample comprises about 1,900,000 clones, about 95% of which are singletons, and 1.2% rests with the top ten. The germline V and J ends were trimmed by 3 bases and 5 bases, with 15 bases remaining between them. The germline V gene encodes CDR1 SGHRS and CDR2 YFSETQ. The CDR3 is made up of 14 amino acids. The naive CD8 fraction comprised CD45RO-negative cells positively selected for CCR7 and excluded terminally differentiated effector memory CD45RA+ cells.

This clonotype was sampled from a young man in good health. The V and J genes are TRBV5-1 and TRBJ2-7, with a possible D match to TRBD1 (7 bases). The sample comprised naive CD8+ T cells sorted from blood. For the CDR3, the DNA is TGCGCCAGCAGCTCGCGACAGGGAGGCGACGAGCAGTACTTC. This sequence encodes CASSSRQGGDEQYF.